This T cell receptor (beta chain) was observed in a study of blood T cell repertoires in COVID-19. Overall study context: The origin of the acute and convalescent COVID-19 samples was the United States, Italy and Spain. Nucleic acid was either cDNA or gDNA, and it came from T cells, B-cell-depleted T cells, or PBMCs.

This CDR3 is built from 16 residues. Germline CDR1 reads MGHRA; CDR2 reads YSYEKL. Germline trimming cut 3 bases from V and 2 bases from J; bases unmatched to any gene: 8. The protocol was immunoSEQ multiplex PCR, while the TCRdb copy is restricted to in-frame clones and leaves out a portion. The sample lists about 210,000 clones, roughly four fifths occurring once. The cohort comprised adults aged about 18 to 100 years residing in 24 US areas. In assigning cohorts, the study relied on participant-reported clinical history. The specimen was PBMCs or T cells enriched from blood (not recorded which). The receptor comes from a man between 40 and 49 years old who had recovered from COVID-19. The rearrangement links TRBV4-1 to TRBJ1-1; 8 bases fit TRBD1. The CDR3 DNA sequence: TGCGCCAGCAGCCACCGACAGGGGCAGCGAAACACTGAAGCTTTCTTT. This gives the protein CASSHRQGQRNTEAFF.